The T cell receptor beta chain described here comes from a study of graft-versus-host responses after intestinal transplantation. Clones were read by immunoSEQ multiplex PCR, and TCRdb kept only the in-frame ones, dropping some. The sample contains about 97,000 clones, 80% to 95% of which appear only once. The germline V gene encodes CDR1 SGHTA and CDR2 FQGNSA. The CDR3 has 13 residues. After removal of 5 bases from V and 5 bases from J, the junction contained 3 bases not matched to a gene. The rearrangement joins TRBV7-2 to TRBJ2-7; 10 bases agree with TRBD2. The material sequenced was PBMCs, taken just under 460 days after intestinal transplant. The TCR originated in a human patient who received an intestinal transplant, so some T cells may come from the graft donor. Here the CDR3 DNA reads TGTGCCAGCAGCCAGGGACTAGCGAACGAGCAGTACTTC. This gives the protein CASSQGLANEQYF.